The T cell receptor (beta chain) under discussion was sequenced for a study of T cell repertoires in cytomegalovirus infection. Study in general: Indications of both CMV infection and matching HLA type were provided by public TCR beta signatures.

This clonotype was observed a few times. Antigen specificity is unknown. From the reads, TCRdb called clonotypes with MiXCR, one entry per CDR3 protein. The data contain 630,000 or so distinct CDR3 sequences, roughly 26% of them singletons. Whole-study findings and limits: Clonotypes of TCR beta that were HLA-C-restricted and CMV-specific dominated the ex vivo response.

The CDR3 totals 11 residues. Germline V gene lookup returns CDR1 SNHLY and CDR2 FYNNEI. The V and J ends lost 10 bases and 10 bases, in that order; junction bases with no gene match: 5. The specimen sequenced was CD8+ T cells from PBMCs. The receptor was derived from a human donor in good health (CMV status not recorded). Some clones in this sample may be carry-over from other donors' samples. The chain recombines TRBV2 with TRBJ2-4, with 9 bases lining up with TRBD1. In DNA form, the CDR3 reads TGTGCCATCCTGACAGGGGGAATTCAGTACTTC. This sequence encodes CAILTGGIQYF.